In this sample, the clone carrying this TCR beta chain turned up a few times. Its antigen is not known. This entry comes from a study of T cells in Graves' hyperthyroidism and ophthalmopathy. Points from the study as a whole: The majority of expanded thyroid clonotypes above 0.001 also appeared in blood.

TCR beta CDR3 sequences were amplified from RNA transcripts. First-round RT-PCR targeting the TCR CDR3 was performed with the HTBI primer set. TCRdb re-called the multiplex PCR reads with MiXCR, one entry per CDR3 protein. The sample comprises about 560,000 distinct CDR3 sequences, over 15% of which are singletons, and 18% rests with the top ten. Reasons for excluding patients were uncontrolled infection, other autoimmune disease, pregnancy or lactation. Trimming took off 7 bases at V and 9 bases at J, with 25 bases between the two ends. The CDR3 loop spans 16 amino acids. CDR1 and CDR2 from the germline V gene are WNHNN and SYGVQD (reference sequence).

The genes are TRBV10-1 and TRBJ1-5; D is undetermined. The receptor comes from a woman between 18 and 29 years old with Graves' hyperthyroidism. Sequencing was done on a sample of blood. The CDR3 loop reads CASTLHADNASGPQHF. The CDR3 coding sequence is TGCGCCAGCACCCTTCATGCCGACAACGCCTCGGGGCCCCAGCATTTT.